These 15 T cell receptor beta chains originate from one sample sequenced in a study of T cells of healthy individuals. TCRdb processed the 5' RACE reads anew with MiXCR; each CDR3 protein has one entry. The sample contains about 82,000 distinct CDR3 sequences, 4% to 5.5% of which appear only once. All receptors come from a female donor in good health.

This clonotype has at least ten counts. CDR3: CASSPGTSGREQFF. CDR3 bases: TGTGCCAGCAGCCCTGGGACTAGCGGGAGGGAGCAGTTCTTC. The chain couples TRBV7-3 to TRBJ2-1; 15 bases agree with TRBD2. V lost 5 bases, J lost 10 bases, and 3 bases stayed unmatched. The CDR3 consists of 14 residues. Germline V gives CDR1 SGHTA, CDR2 FQGTGA.

This clonotype was counted at least ten times. The chain joins TRBV7-2 to TRBJ1-1, with D unclear. Germline V CDR1 and CDR2: SGHTA, FQGNSA. Trimming removed 4 bases from V and 4 bases from J, with 22 bases in between. The CDR3 totals 17 residues. The DNA for the CDR3 is TGTGCCAGCAGCTCTGAGGCAGTCTTTATGAGCCCCACTGAAGCTTTCTTT. Residues: CASSSEAVFMSPTEAFF.

The table lists this clonotype with many counts. V usage is TRBV3-1 and J usage is TRBJ2-5; 13 positions match TRBD2. There are 15 residues in the CDR3. The germline V gene encodes CDR1 LGHDT and CDR2 YNNKEL (reference sequence). V gave up 3 bases and J gave up 5 bases; unmatched junction bases: 3. CDR3 coding DNA: TGTGCCAGCAGCCAGACGACTAGCGGGAGGGAGACCCAGTACTTC. It translates to CASSQTTSGRETQYF.

This clonotype was observed a handful of times. The chain carries TRBV6-5 and TRBJ2-7; 8 bases match TRBD1. The CDR3 length is 14 residues. The germline V gene encodes CDR1 MNHEY and CDR2 SVGAGI. Trimming cost V 6 bases and J 4 bases; bases outside gene matches: 8. The CDR3 loop reads CASRLGTGLYEQYF. The CDR3 DNA follows: TGTGCCAGCAGACTCGGGACAGGTTTATACGAGCAGTACTTC.

In its sample, this clonotype was seen many times. The J gene is TRBJ1-1, the V gene TRBV7-9; D perhaps matches TRBD1 (5 bases). V was cut by 1 base and J by 1 base, with 10 bases left in between. Germline loops: CDR1 SEHNR, CDR2 FQNEAQ (reference sequence). The CDR3 has 15 residues. The chain's CDR3 is CASSLGGGQNTEAFF. The CDR3 nucleotides are TGTGCCAGCAGCTTAGGGGGCGGACAGAACACTGAAGCTTTCTTT.

The chain combines TRBV10-3 with TRBJ1-1; TRBD1 agrees at 7 bases. V was pared by 2 bases and J by 2 bases, with 8 bases of the junction left unmatched. There are 16 residues in the CDR3. Germline lookup yields CDR1 ENHRY and CDR2 SYGVKD. The CDR3 region is CAISEARGSPNTEAFF. CDR3 DNA sequence: TGTGCCATCAGTGAGGCCAGGGGGAGCCCCAACACTGAAGCTTTCTTT.

V usage is TRBV9 and J usage is TRBJ1-6, with D perhaps matching TRBD1 (5 bases). The length of the CDR3 is 11 residues. V was clipped by 3 bases and J by 14 bases, with 9 bases between them. Germline V lookup: CDR1 SGDLS, CDR2 YYNGEE. CDR3 bases: TGTGCCAGCAGCGAGGGGAATGCCCTCCACTTT. It specifies CASSEGNALHF. Drawing the rest from reference TRBV9 and TRBJ1-6, the complete variable domain is DSGVTQTPKHLITATGQRVTLRCSPRSGDLSVYWYQQSLDQGLQFLIQYYNGEERAKGNILERFSAQQFPDLHSELNLSSLELGDSALYFCASSEGNALHFGNGTRLTVT.

CDR3 loop: CASSFTGQIQETQYF. In nucleotides, the CDR3 is TGTGCCAGCAGTTTTACGGGACAGATCCAAGAGACCCAGTACTTC. The chain employs TRBV28 and TRBJ2-5; TRBD1 agrees at 7 bases. J lost 1 base, V lost 3 bases, and 5 bases had no gene match. Germline CDR1 and CDR2: MDHEN and SYDVKM. The CDR3 is 15 residues long. The variable domain in full, completed from reference TRBV28 and TRBJ2-5, reads DVKVTQSSRYLVKRTGEKVFLECVQDMDHENMFWYRQDPGLGLRLIYFSYDVKMKEKGDIPEGYSVSREKKERFSLILESASTNQTSMYLCASSFTGQIQETQYFGPGTRLLVL.

This clonotype was seen at least ten times. The gene calls are TRBV12-3 or TRBV12-4 and TRBJ2-1; 11 bases agree with TRBD2. V lost 7 bases and J lost 6; bases outside the gene matches: 5. This CDR3 is built from 14 residues. In DNA form, the CDR3 reads TGTGCCAGCACTAGCGGGAGGAGGGTCAATGAGCAGTTCTTC. Translation gives CASTSGRRVNEQFF.

This clonotype has a count of ten or more. V usage is TRBV25-1 and J usage is TRBJ2-7; 7 bases line up with TRBD2. The CDR3 sequence is 12 residues long. The germline V gene has CDR1 MGHDK and CDR2 SYGVNS. With V trimmed by 8 bases and J by 2 bases, 3 bases remained unmatched. DNA for the CDR3: TGTGCCAGCCTTGGGGGGGCCTACGAGCAGTACTTC. Protein product: CASLGGAYEQYF.

In its sample, this clonotype was seen many times. The chain recombines TRBV29-1 with TRBJ2-6; D gene uncertain. The CDR3 length is 14 residues. Trimming stripped 7 bases from V and 2 bases from J, with 12 bases between. Germline-derived CDR1 and CDR2 are SQVTM and ANQGSEA. This CDR3 reads CSALLEPGANVLTF. The DNA of the CDR3 is TGCAGCGCATTATTGGAACCTGGGGCCAACGTCCTGACTTTC.

This clonotype was seen ten or more times. The chain combines TRBV29-1 with TRBJ1-1, with TRBD1 as a possible D gene (5 bases). CDR1 and CDR2 from the germline V gene are SQVTM and ANQGSEA. The V end was cut by 7 bases, the J end by 4 bases, with 10 bases between. This CDR3 comprises 11 residues. CDR3 in amino acids: CSGGSGTEAFF. CDR3 sequence (DNA): TGCAGCGGGGGGTCGGGCACTGAAGCTTTCTTT.

This clonotype was counted at least ten times. The gene calls are TRBV29-1 and TRBJ2-1, with 10 bases matching TRBD2. Germline V CDR1 and CDR2: SQVTM, ANQGSEA. Unmatched junction bases numbered 7, after V lost 0 bases and J lost 8 bases. The CDR3 runs 15 residues. CDR3 nucleotides: TGCAGCGTTGAAGATAGAGCGGGAGGGGACTATGAGCAGTTCTTC. Translation: CSVEDRAGGDYEQFF.

This clonotype was seen at least ten times. This chain joins TRBV7-9 and TRBJ2-1, with D possibly TRBD2 on 5 matching bases. The CDR3 totals 16 residues. With 2 bases removed from V and 3 bases from J, the gap between germline ends came to 14 bases. Germline V gene data show CDR1 as SEHNR and CDR2 as FQNEAQ (reference sequence). CDR3 loop: CASSLTEGLLYNEQFF. The CDR3 DNA reads TGTGCCAGCAGCTTAACCGAGGGTTTGCTCTACAATGAGCAGTTCTTC.

This clonotype was seen repeatedly, ten times or more. In nucleotides, the CDR3 is TGTGCCAGCAGCGTACGAGTTCGGGAGACCCAGTACTTC. It translates to CASSVRVRETQYF. The chain recombines TRBV9 with TRBJ2-5; D is ambiguous. Trimming left V 1 base short and J 5 bases short, with 9 bases between. There are 13 residues in the CDR3. The germline V gene has CDR1 SGDLS and CDR2 YYNGEE. Filled out from reference TRBV9 and TRBJ2-5, the complete variable domain reads DSGVTQTPKHLITATGQRVTLRCSPRSGDLSVYWYQQSLDQGLQFLIQYYNGEERAKGNILERFSAQQFPDLHSELNLSSLELGDSALYFCASSVRVRETQYFGPGTRLLVL.